This T cell receptor beta chain was identified during a study of siplizumab effects on memory and regulatory T cells. The germline V gene has CDR1 SGDLS and CDR2 YYNGEE. After removal of 4 bases from V and 3 bases from J, the junction contained 5 bases not matched to a gene. The CDR3 is 15 residues long. Assay: immunoSEQ multiplex PCR; the TCRdb copy retains only in-frame clones and omits some. The table has some 70,000 clones, over 75% seen once. This receptor was identified in a human donor in good health. Sequencing used Tregs sorted from blood. V is TRBV9 and J is TRBJ2-7; TRBD2 matches at 12 bases. The CDR3 reads CASSPGLAGIYEQYF. CDR3 in DNA: TGTGCCAGCAGCCCCGGACTAGCGGGAATCTACGAGCAGTACTTC.